This T cell receptor beta chain comes out of a study of technical replicates of blood from four donors. This clone appeared a single time. Germline V lookup: CDR1 SGDLS, CDR2 YYNGEE. The ends were cut back, 4 bases at V and 6 bases at J, with 6 bases in the middle. The CDR3 loop spans 11 amino acids. Using immunoSEQ multiplex PCR, the repertoire was profiled, and TCRdb retains in-frame clones only, with some absent. The table shows 50,000 to 60,000 clones, with 91% occurring only once. Specimen: PBMCs. This clonotype was sampled from a human donor in good health. Some clones in this sample may be carry-over from other donors' samples. The rearrangement joins TRBV9 to TRBJ2-3, with D perhaps TRBD2 (6 bases). The CDR3 DNA reads TGTGCCAGCAGCCGGGGGGATACGCAGTATTTT. This sequence encodes CASSRGDTQYF. Drawing the rest from reference TRBV9 and TRBJ2-3, the complete variable domain is DSGVTQTPKHLITATGQRVTLRCSPRSGDLSVYWYQQSLDQGLQFLIQYYNGEERAKGNILERFSAQQFPDLHSELNLSSLELGDSALYFCASSRGDTQYFGPGTRLTVL.